The T cell receptor (beta chain) under discussion was sequenced for a study of monozygotic twins with inflammatory bowel disease. The study's findings and limits: Researchers were unable to tell different T cell subtypes apart. By inverse Simpson index, TCRbeta diversity was lower in IBD patients than in healthy co-twins.

The CDR3 runs to 13 residues. CDR1 SGHTA and CDR2 FQGNSA come from the germline V gene. In preparing each TCR library, about 3,500 ng of total RNA was used. Template switching incorporated UMIs with a 6-nucleotide sample barcode. TCRdb re-called the 5' RACE reads, yielding one record per CDR3 amino acid sequence without DNA. Here the sample table reports about 300,000 distinct CDR3 sequences. Comment on this clonotype: The antigen is undetermined.

The receptor was derived from a human donor with ulcerative colitis or Crohn's disease, or a healthy co-twin of an affected twin (not recorded which). The genes are TRBV7-2 and TRBJ2-5. Source material: blood. The CDR3 spells CASSLARQETQYF. Complete variable domain (other parts from reference TRBV7-2 and TRBJ2-5): GAGVSQSPSNKVTEKGKDVELRCDPISGHTALYWYRQSLGQGLEFLIYFQGNSAPDKSGLPSDRFSAERTGGSVSTLTIQRTQQEDSAVYLCASSLARQETQYFGPGTRLLVL.